This TCR beta chain originates from a study of CD4 and CD8 cells across lung adenocarcinoma regions. TCRdb called the PCR reads again in MiXCR, with one record for every CDR3 protein. This table holds approximately 9,600 distinct CDR3 sequences, roughly 45% found once. Germline loops: CDR1 ENHRY, CDR2 SYGVKD. CDR3 size: 13 residues. The rearrangement uses TRBV10-3 and TRBJ2-3, with TRBD1 matching over 7 bases. The J call may be mistaken, given a closer DNA end match to TRBJ2-7. This TCR was sampled from a female donor with lung adenocarcinoma. The CD4 and CD8 labels of this study may be unreliable. Sequences were obtained from CD4+ T cells from the margin of a lung tumor. DNA for the CDR3: TGTGCCACCTGGGACAGCTCGAAATACGAGCAGTACTTC. Its protein product is CATWDSSKYEQYF.